These 5 T cell receptor beta chains originate from one sample sequenced in a study of CD8 T cells in Susac syndrome (dated 2019 in TCRdb). Libraries came from the immunoSEQ multiplex PCR assay. RNA was extracted using the RNeasy kit, and about 0.5 to 1 ug of the RNA was reverse transcribed with random hexamers. In TCRdb, the public reads were trimmed at Q25 with fastp and aligned with MiXCR, with productive beta chains retained. Rows with a matching CDR3 protein are joined into one entry that keeps the most common DNA and genes. The sample profile shows approximately 180,000 distinct CDR3 sequences; approximately 94% of them were found once. Of the sample, approximately 0.09% falls within the top ten clones. Sequenced: CD4+ T cells from PBMCs. All receptors derive from a human donor with multiple sclerosis.

The rearrangement uses TRBV7-8 and TRBJ2-1; D unresolved. The germline V gene has CDR1 SGHVS and CDR2 FQNEAQ. Trimming stripped 1 base from V and 8 bases from J, with 6 bases between. The CDR3 covers 12 residues. In nucleotides, the CDR3 is TGTGCCAGCAGCTTAGTAGGGTATGAGCAGTTCTTC. Translated: CASSLVGYEQFF.

This chain links TRBV6-2 or TRBV6-3 with TRBJ2-6; the D is unclear. CDR3 length: 20 residues. Looked up from germline, CDR1 is MNHEY and CDR2 is SVGEGT. V lost 4 bases and J lost 0, with 22 bases in between. In DNA form, the CDR3 reads TGTGCCAGCAGTTCGGGCTTTAGGAACAGCTTAAGCTCTGGGGCCAACGTCCTGACTTTC. It yields the protein CASSSGFRNSLSSGANVLTF.

The V and J genes are TRBV21-1 and TRBJ1-2. TRBV21-1 is given as a pseudogene. The CDR3 has 13 residues. The CDR3 DNA follows: TGTGCCAGCAGCCCTACGGGGGGGTTTGGCTACACCTTC. Translated: CASSPTGGFGYTF.

The chain joins TRBV28 to TRBJ1-1; 9 bases are shared with TRBD1. The CDR3 runs 17 residues. The junction had 9 bases not matched to a gene; V was cut back by 3 bases and J by 1 base. CDR1 and CDR2 (germline): MDHEN, SYDVKM. Written as DNA, the CDR3 is TGTGCCAGCAGTTTGGACAGGGGCTCCTTAAGGAACACTGAAGCTTTCTTT. As protein: CASSLDRGSLRNTEAFF.

This chain links TRBV12-3 or TRBV12-4 with TRBJ1-5; possible D gene TRBD1, 6 bases. The CDR3 is made up of 15 amino acids. Deletions cut 1 base from V and 2 bases from J, with 9 bases between. The DNA for the CDR3 is TGTGCCAGCAGTTTAGTGGGGGCCGGCAATCAGCCCCAGCATTTT. As protein: CASSLVGAGNQPQHF.